Listed here is a single T cell receptor (beta chain). Other DNA sequences in the sample encode the same CDR3. The source of the sample is a study of blood T cell repertoires in COVID-19. Sequencing used immunoSEQ multiplex PCR; TCRdb keeps in-frame clones, though not all of them. Here the sample spans about 350,000 clones, about 90% being singletons. What the recovered Cohort 3 donors had was two negative PCRs, clearance, or symptom resolution. What was sequenced was PBMCs or T cells enriched from blood (not recorded which). This clonotype was obtained from a woman in her twenties or thirties who had recovered from COVID-19.

The CDR3 protein is CSVGQGGDQPQHF. CDR3 sequence (DNA): TGCAGCGTTGGACAGGGGGGGGATCAGCCCCAGCATTTT. V is TRBV29-1 and J is TRBJ1-5; 9 nucleotides match TRBD1. The CDR3 has 13 amino acids. Germline CDR1 reads SQVTM; CDR2 reads ANQGSEA. Germline trimming cut 4 bases from V and 5 bases from J; bases unmatched to any gene: 3.